This paragraph covers one TCR beta chain sequence. The data originate from a study of early T cells in non-severe SARS-CoV-2 infection. CDR1 and CDR2 from the germline V gene are SGHAT and FQNNGV. V was pared by 4 bases and J by 8 bases, with 21 bases between. CDR3 length: 16 amino acids. One entry per CDR3 protein, called by TCRdb with MiXCR from the 5' RACE reads. This table has roughly 56,000 distinct CDR3 sequences, more than 13% appearing once. This sequence originates from an adult who was a healthcare worker with PCR-confirmed SARS-CoV-2 infection or an uninfected control (not recorded which). Here the sequenced sample was whole blood, taken at baseline. The rearrangement links TRBV11-2 to TRBJ2-1; tentative D call: TRBD2 (5 bases). CDR3 loop: CASSSVGGLAGDEQFF. DNA of the CDR3: TGTGCCAGCAGCTCCGTGGGTGGGCTAGCAGGCGATGAGCAGTTCTTC.